This TCR beta chain was sequenced for a study of cytomegalovirus exposure and HLA in healthy donors. Study in general: Out of several hundred genotyped donors, roughly 83% belonged to the Caucasian-associated ancestry cluster. Study observations and caveats: In an earlier analysis, in some 600 donors, most V segments appeared productive either ~90% or ~30% of the time. Several V segments, TRBV6-2 and TRBV6-3 among them, could not be told apart and were dropped. A later analysis linked a missense DCLRE1C variant to TCR beta V- and J-gene trimming.

With V trimmed by 0 bases and J by 3 bases, 5 bases remained unmatched. The CDR3 is 15 residues long. The germline gives CDR1 SGHAT, CDR2 FQNNGV. The primer mix had 60 Vbeta and 13 Jbeta primers. Clones were sequenced by immunoSEQ multiplex PCR, and TCRdb holds only the in-frame ones, with some missing. The sample consists of roughly 100,000 clones, roughly three quarters of them appearing once. Comment on this clone: Antigen specificity is unknown.

This TCR derives from a woman aged 40 to 50 in good health and CMV-seronegative. Sequencing input: PBMCs. The genes are TRBV11-2 and TRBJ2-7, with 7 bases that match TRBD1. CDR3 region: CASSLELGQLYEQYF. The DNA for the CDR3 is TGTGCCAGCAGCTTAGAGCTGGGACAGCTCTACGAGCAGTACTTC.